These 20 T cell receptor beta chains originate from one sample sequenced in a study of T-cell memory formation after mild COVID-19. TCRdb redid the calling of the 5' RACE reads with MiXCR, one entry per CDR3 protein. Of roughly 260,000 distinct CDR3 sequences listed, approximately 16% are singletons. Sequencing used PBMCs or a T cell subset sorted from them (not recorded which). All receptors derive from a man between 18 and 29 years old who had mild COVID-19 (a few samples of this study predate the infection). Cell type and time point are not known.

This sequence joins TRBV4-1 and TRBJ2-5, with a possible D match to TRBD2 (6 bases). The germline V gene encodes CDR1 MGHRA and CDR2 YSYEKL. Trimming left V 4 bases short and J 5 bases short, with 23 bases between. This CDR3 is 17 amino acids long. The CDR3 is CASSRRSGPGLRETQYF. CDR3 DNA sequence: TGCGCCAGCAGCCGTCGTTCGGGCCCGGGACTTCGGGAGACCCAGTACTTC.

CDR3 region: CASGPTLGGLYEQYF. In nucleotides, the CDR3 is TGTGCCAGCGGACCTACTCTTGGAGGGCTCTACGAGCAGTACTTC. The genes are TRBV7-9 and TRBJ2-7; D may be TRBD2 (6 bases). The germline CDR1 and CDR2 sequences are SEHNR and FQNEAQ (reference sequence). Trimming took 8 bases from V and 3 from J, leaving 20 bases between them. The CDR3 loop spans 15 amino acids.

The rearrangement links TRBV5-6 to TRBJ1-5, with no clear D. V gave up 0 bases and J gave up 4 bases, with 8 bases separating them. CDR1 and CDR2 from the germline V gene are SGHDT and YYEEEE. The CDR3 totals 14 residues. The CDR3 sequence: CASSLVGINQPQHF. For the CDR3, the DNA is TGTGCCAGCAGCTTGGTAGGGATAAATCAGCCCCAGCATTTT.

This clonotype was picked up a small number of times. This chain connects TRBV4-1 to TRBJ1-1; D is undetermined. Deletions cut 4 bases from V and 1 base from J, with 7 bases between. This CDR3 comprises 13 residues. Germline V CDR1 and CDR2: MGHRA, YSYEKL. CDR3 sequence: CASSPRENTEAFF. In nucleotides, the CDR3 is TGCGCCAGCAGCCCAAGGGAGAACACTGAAGCTTTCTTT.

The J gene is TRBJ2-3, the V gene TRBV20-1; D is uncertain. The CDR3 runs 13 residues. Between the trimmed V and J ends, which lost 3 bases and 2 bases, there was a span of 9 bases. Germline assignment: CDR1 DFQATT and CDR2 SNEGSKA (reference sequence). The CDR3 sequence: CSARKSVTDTQYF. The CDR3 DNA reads TGCAGTGCTAGGAAGTCAGTCACAGATACGCAGTATTTT.

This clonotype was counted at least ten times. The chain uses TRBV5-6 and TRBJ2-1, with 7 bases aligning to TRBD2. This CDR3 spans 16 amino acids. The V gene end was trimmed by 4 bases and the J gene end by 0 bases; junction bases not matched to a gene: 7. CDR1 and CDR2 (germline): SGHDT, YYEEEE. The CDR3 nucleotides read TGTGCCAGCAGCCTTGGGGAGGGGAGCTCCTACAATGAGCAGTTCTTC. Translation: CASSLGEGSSYNEQFF.

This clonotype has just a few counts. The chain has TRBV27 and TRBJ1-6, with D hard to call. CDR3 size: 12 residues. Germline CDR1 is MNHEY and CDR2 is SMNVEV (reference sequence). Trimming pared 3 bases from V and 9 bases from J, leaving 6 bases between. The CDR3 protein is CASSFSRSPLHF. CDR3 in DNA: TGTGCCAGCAGTTTTTCCCGTTCACCCCTCCACTTT.

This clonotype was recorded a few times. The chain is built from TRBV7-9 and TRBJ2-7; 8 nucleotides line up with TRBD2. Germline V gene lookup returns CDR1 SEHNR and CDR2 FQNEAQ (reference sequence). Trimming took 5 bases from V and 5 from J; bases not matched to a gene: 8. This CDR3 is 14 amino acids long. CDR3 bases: TGTGCCAGCAGCGGTACCGGGGGGGGCCACGAGCAGTACGTC. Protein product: CASSGTGGGHEQYV.

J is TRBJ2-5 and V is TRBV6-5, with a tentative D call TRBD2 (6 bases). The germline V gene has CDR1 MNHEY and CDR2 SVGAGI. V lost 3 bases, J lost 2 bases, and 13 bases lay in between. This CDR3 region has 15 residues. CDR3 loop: CASSYRAGRQETQYF. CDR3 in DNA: TGTGCCAGCAGTTATCGGGCGGGGCGACAAGAGACCCAGTACTTC.

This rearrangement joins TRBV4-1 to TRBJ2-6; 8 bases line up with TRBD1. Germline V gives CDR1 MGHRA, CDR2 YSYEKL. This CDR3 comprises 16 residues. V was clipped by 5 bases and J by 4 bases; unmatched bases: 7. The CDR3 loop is CASSETRGLGANVLTF. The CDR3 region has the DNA TGCGCCAGCAGCGAAACCAGGGGGCTAGGGGCCAACGTCCTGACTTTC.

The CDR3 protein is CASSSSSSGPTGELFF. In DNA form, the CDR3 reads TGTGCCAGCAGCTCATCGTCCTCCGGGCCCACCGGGGAGCTGTTTTTT. The chain couples TRBV28 to TRBJ2-2; D remains ambiguous. V was pared by 6 bases and J by 4 bases, with 18 bases between. CDR3 length: 16 amino acids. Looked up from germline, CDR1 is MDHEN and CDR2 is SYDVKM.

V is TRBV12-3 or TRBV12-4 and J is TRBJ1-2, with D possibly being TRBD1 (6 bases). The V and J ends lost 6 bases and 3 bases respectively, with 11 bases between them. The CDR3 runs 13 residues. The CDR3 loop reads CASSFRGDYGYTF. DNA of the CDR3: TGTGCCAGCAGCTTCAGGGGAGACTATGGCTACACCTTC.

The CDR3 protein is CASSIARSQETQYF. The CDR3 DNA is TGTGCCAGTAGTATAGCGAGGAGCCAAGAGACCCAGTACTTC. The chain links TRBV19 to TRBJ2-5; D gene unclear. V was clipped by 1 base and J by 1 base, with 7 bases between them. Looked up from germline, CDR1 is LNHDA and CDR2 is SQIVND (reference sequence). CDR3 length: 14 residues.

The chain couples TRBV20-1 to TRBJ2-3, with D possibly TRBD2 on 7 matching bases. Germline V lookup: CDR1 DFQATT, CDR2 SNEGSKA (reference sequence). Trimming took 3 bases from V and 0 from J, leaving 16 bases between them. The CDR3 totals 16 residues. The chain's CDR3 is CSASPGGRGSTDTQYF. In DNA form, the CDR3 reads TGCAGTGCTAGCCCCGGGGGGCGGGGGAGCACAGATACGCAGTATTTT.

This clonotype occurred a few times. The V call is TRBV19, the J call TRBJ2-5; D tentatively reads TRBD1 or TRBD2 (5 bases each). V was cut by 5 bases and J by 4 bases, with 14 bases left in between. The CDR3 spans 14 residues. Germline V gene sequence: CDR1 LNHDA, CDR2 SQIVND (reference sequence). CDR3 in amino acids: CASSLQWGTETQYF. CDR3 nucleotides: TGTGCCAGTAGTCTTCAGTGGGGGACAGAGACCCAGTACTTC.

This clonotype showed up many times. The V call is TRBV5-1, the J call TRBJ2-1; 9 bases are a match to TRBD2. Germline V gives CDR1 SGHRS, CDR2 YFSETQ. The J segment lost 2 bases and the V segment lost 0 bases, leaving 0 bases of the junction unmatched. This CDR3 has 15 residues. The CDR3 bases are TGCGCCAGCAGCTTGGGCGGGGGGGCCTACAATGAGCAGTTCTTC. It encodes CASSLGGGAYNEQFF.

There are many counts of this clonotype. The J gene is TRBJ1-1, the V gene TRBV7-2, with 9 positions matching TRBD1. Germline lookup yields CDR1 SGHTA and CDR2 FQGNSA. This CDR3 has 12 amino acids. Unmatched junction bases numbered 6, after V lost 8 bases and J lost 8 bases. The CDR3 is CASGRDREEAFF. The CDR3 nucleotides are TGTGCCAGCGGCCGGGACAGGGAGGAAGCTTTCTTT.

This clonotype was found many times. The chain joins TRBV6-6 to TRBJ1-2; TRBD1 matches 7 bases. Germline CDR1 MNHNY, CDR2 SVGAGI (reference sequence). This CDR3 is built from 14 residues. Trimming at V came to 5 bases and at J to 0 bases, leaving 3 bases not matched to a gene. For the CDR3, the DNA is TGTGCCAGCAGTCACGGGACAGCTAACTATGGCTACACCTTC. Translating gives CASSHGTANYGYTF.

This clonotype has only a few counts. CDR3 amino acids: CASSKTGGTGELFF. Written as DNA, the CDR3 is TGTGCCAGCAGCAAGACAGGGGGTACCGGGGAGCTGTTTTTT. V usage is TRBV7-2 and J usage is TRBJ2-2, with 9 nucleotides matching TRBD1. CDR1 is SGHTA, CDR2 FQGNSA, per germline. The ends lost 5 bases at V and 5 bases at J; junction bases unmatched: 3. The CDR3 spans 14 residues.

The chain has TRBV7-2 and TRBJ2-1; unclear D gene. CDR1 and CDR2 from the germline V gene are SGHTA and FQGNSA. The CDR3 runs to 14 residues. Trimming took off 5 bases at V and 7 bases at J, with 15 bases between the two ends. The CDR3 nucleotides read TGTGCCAGCAGCCAACCGCTTGGTGCGAATGAGCAGTTCTTC. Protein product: CASSQPLGANEQFF.